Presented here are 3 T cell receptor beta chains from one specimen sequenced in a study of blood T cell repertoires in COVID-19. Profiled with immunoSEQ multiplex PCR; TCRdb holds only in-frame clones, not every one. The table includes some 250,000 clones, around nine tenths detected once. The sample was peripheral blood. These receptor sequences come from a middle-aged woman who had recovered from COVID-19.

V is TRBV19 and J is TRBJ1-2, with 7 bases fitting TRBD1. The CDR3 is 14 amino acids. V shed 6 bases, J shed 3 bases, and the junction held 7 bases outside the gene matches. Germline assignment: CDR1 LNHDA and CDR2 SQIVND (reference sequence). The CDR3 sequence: CASRSTGDYYGYTF. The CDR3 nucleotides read TGTGCCAGTAGATCCACAGGGGACTACTATGGCTACACCTTC.

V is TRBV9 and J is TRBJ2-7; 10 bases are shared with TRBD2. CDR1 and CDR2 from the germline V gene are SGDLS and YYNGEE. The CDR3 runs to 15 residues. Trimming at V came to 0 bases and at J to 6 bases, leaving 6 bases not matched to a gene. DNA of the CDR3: TGTGCCAGCAGCGTAGGGGCTAGCGGGAGTGGCGAGCAGTACTTC. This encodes CASSVGASGSGEQYF.

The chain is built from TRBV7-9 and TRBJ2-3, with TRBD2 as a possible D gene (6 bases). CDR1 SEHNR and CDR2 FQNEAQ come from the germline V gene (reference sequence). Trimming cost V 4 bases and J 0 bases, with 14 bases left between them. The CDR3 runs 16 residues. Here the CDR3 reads CASSSTLATSTDTQYF. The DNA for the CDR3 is TGTGCCAGCAGCTCGACTCTAGCGACTAGCACAGATACGCAGTATTTT.